This passage covers 31 T cell receptor beta chains from one sample sequenced in a study of blood T cell repertoires in COVID-19. Libraries were prepared by immunoSEQ multiplex PCR; TCRdb keeps only in-frame clonotypes and omits some of them. The sample records under 200,000 clones, 84% being singletons. Sequenced: peripheral blood. These receptors came from a man in his late teens or twenties with active or convalescent COVID-19.

V is TRBV5-1 and J is TRBJ1-4; D perhaps matches TRBD1 (6 bases). This CDR3 has 16 residues. Germline V gives CDR1 SGHRS, CDR2 YFSETQ. Trimming took off 0 bases at V and 8 bases at J, with 17 bases between the two ends. The CDR3 DNA sequence: TGCGCCAGCAGCTTGGCCTTAACAGGGTTTCAGGAAAAACTGTTTTTT. Translating it yields CASSLALTGFQEKLFF.

This clone was counted at least ten times. The chain combines TRBV13 with TRBJ1-2; 7 nucleotides agree with TRBD1. The CDR3 covers 16 residues. Trimming removed 2 bases from V and 7 bases from J; junction bases left unmatched: 13. CDR1 and CDR2 from the germline V gene are PRHDT and FYEKMQ (reference sequence). The DNA for the CDR3 is TGTGCCAGCAGCTTACCGACAGGGAGTAAAGAATGTGGCTACACCTTC. Encoded protein: CASSLPTGSKECGYTF. The whole variable domain, filled in from reference TRBV13 and TRBJ1-2, reads AAGVIQSPRHLIKEKRETATLKCYPIPRHDTVYWYQQGPGQDPQFLISFYEKMQSDKGSIPDRFSAQQFSDYHSELNMSSLELGDSALYFCASSLPTGSKECGYTFGSGTRLTVV.

The chain carries TRBV5-1 and TRBJ1-4; TRBD1 matches 11 bases. V lost 1 base and J lost 4; bases outside the gene matches: 3. The CDR3 contains 16 residues. The germline V gene has CDR1 SGHRS and CDR2 YFSETQ. The CDR3 nucleotides read TGCGCCAGCAGCTTGCGGGGACAGGGGGATAATGAAAAACTGTTTTTT. It codes for CASSLRGQGDNEKLFF.

The chain employs TRBV4-1 and TRBJ2-5, with 7 positions matching TRBD2. Germline CDR1 is MGHRA and CDR2 is YSYEKL. This CDR3 contains 16 residues. With V trimmed by 0 bases and J by 0 bases, 4 bases remained unmatched. The DNA for the CDR3 is TGCGCCAGCAGCCAAGAGCCCGGGGGGTACCAAGAGACCCAGTACTTC. It is translated as CASSQEPGGYQETQYF.

This chain connects TRBV6-1 to TRBJ2-1, with TRBD2 identical over 11 bases. Germline V gives CDR1 MNHNS, CDR2 SASEGT. The CDR3 contains 20 residues. Trimming at V came to 1 base and at J to 4 bases, leaving 15 bases not matched to a gene. DNA for the CDR3: TGTGCCAGCAGTGAAGAATTTTGGGCGGCTAGCGGGGGGATTTACAATGAGCAGTTCTTC. This encodes CASSEEFWAASGGIYNEQFF.

The chain has TRBV15 and TRBJ1-1; TRBD1 matches at 7 bases. J gave up 3 bases and V 0 bases, and 10 bases lay outside the gene matches. Germline CDR1 is LNHNV and CDR2 is YYDKDF (reference sequence). The CDR3 is made up of 17 amino acids. The CDR3 protein is CATSRDFTGVEYTEAFF. CDR3 coding DNA: TGTGCCACCAGCAGAGATTTCACAGGGGTTGAGTACACTGAAGCTTTCTTT.

The table lists this clone with a count of one. V is TRBV5-1 and J is TRBJ2-7; 11 positions match TRBD2. This CDR3 comprises 16 residues. The ends lost 2 bases at V and 3 bases at J; junction bases unmatched: 7. The germline V gene encodes CDR1 SGHRS and CDR2 YFSETQ. Here the CDR3 DNA reads TGCGCCAGCAGCTTAGGGGGGACTAGCGGCAACTACGAGCAGTACTTC. Protein: CASSLGGTSGNYEQYF.

J is TRBJ2-5 and V is TRBV30, with a possible D match to TRBD2 (6 bases). Germline V gene lookup returns CDR1 GTSNPN and CDR2 SVGIG (reference sequence). The CDR3 extends over 13 amino acids. Trimming cost V 0 bases and J 6 bases, with 11 bases left between them. The CDR3, as DNA: TGTGCCTGGAGTGTACAAGGCGGGAAGACCCAGTACTTC. Protein product: CAWSVQGGKTQYF.

This sequence joins TRBV10-3 and TRBJ1-1; D gene unclear. Trimming took off 3 bases at V and 1 base at J, with 6 bases between the two ends. The CDR3 loop spans 13 amino acids. Germline V lookup: CDR1 ENHRY, CDR2 SYGVKD. CDR3 amino acids: CAISEQQNTEAFF. The CDR3 DNA reads as TGTGCCATCAGTGAACAGCAGAACACTGAAGCTTTCTTT.

Regarding this clone: Other DNA variants within this sample encode the same CDR3. V is TRBV19 and J is TRBJ1-3; D is uncertain. V was cut by 1 base and J by 0 bases, with 7 bases left in between. The CDR3 is 15 residues long. Germline assignment: CDR1 LNHDA and CDR2 SQIVND (reference sequence). CDR3 nucleotide sequence: TGTGCCAGTAGTATAGTCGCAGGCTCTGGAAACACCATATATTTT. Residues: CASSIVAGSGNTIYF.

The V gene is TRBV4-1, the J gene TRBJ2-1, with 9 bases aligning to TRBD2. CDR1 and CDR2 from the germline V gene are MGHRA and YSYEKL. The CDR3 has 15 amino acids. V lost 4 bases, J lost 4 bases, and 5 bases stayed unmatched. CDR3 sequence reads: CASSPGLARYNEQFF. Here the CDR3 DNA reads TGCGCCAGCAGCCCAGGACTAGCGAGGTACAATGAGCAGTTCTTC.

The chain joins TRBV5-5 to TRBJ2-3; 12 bases are shared with TRBD2. CDR3 length equals 19 residues. V was pared by 2 bases and J by 0 bases, with 10 bases of the junction left unmatched. Looked up from germline, CDR1 is SGHKS and CDR2 is YYEKEE (reference sequence). Here the CDR3 reads CASSLLTTSGRLSTDTQYF. For the CDR3, the DNA is TGTGCCAGCAGCTTATTGACGACTAGCGGGAGACTCAGCACAGATACGCAGTATTTT.

This clone came up once. The chain links TRBV5-5 to TRBJ2-7, with TRBD2 identical over 11 bases. J lost 4 bases, V lost 3 bases, and 9 bases had no gene match. Germline-derived CDR1 and CDR2 are SGHKS and YYEKEE (reference sequence). The CDR3 has 16 amino acids. CDR3: CASSSPGTSGAYEQYF. As DNA, the CDR3 is TGTGCCAGCAGCTCCCCCGGGACTAGCGGAGCATACGAGCAGTACTTC.

The chain uses TRBV21-1 and TRBJ2-7; the table's D call, TRBD2, was not checked against the DNA. TRBV21-1 is assigned pseudogene status. The CDR3 spans 15 residues. This CDR3 reads CASTNWRGGTYEQYF. As DNA, the CDR3 is TGTGCCAGCACCAACTGGCGGGGTGGGACCTACGAGCAGTACTTC.

This chain's CDR3 is CASSISARNYGYTF. In nucleotides, the CDR3 is TGTGCCAGTAGTATTTCGGCCAGGAACTATGGCTACACCTTC. V gene TRBV19 combines with J gene TRBJ1-2; no reliable D call. The CDR3 has 14 amino acids. Germline CDR1 is LNHDA and CDR2 is SQIVND (reference sequence). The V gene lost 3 bases and the J gene lost 2 bases, with 10 bases spanning the gap.

The J gene is TRBJ2-7, the V gene TRBV19; D perhaps matches TRBD1 (6 bases). This CDR3 is 15 amino acids long. Germline assignment: CDR1 LNHDA and CDR2 SQIVND (reference sequence). V was shortened by 3 bases and J by 2 bases, with 14 bases between the two germline ends. DNA for the CDR3: TGTGCCAGTAGTATCCGCATGGACAGCACCTACGAGCAGTACTTC. It is translated as CASSIRMDSTYEQYF. Variable domain in full (rest from reference TRBV19 and TRBJ2-7): DGGITQSPKYLFRKEGQNVTLSCEQNLNHDAMYWYRQDPGQGLRLIYYSQIVNDFQKGDIAEGYSVSREKKESFPLTVTSAQKNPTAFYLCASSIRMDSTYEQYFGPGTRLTVT.

This chain uses TRBV13 with TRBJ2-1; 7 bases map to TRBD1. Germline-derived CDR1 and CDR2 are PRHDT and FYEKMQ (reference sequence). V lost 3 bases to trimming and J lost 3 bases; unmatched junction nucleotides: 5. The CDR3 covers 15 residues. CDR3 DNA: TGTGCCAGCAGCTTTGTTCGACAGGGCTACAATGAGCAGTTCTTC. As protein: CASSFVRQGYNEQFF.

In its sample, this clone was seen once. The V and J genes are TRBV5-1 and TRBJ2-2; TRBD1 aligns across 7 bases. Trimming took 6 bases from V and 0 from J; bases not matched to a gene: 5. The CDR3 totals 15 residues. Germline CDR1 reads SGHRS; CDR2 reads YFSETQ. The CDR3 region is CASKTGQPNTGELFF. The CDR3 DNA follows: TGCGCCAGCAAGACGGGACAGCCGAACACCGGGGAGCTGTTTTTT.

The chain has TRBV5-6 and TRBJ2-5, with 7 bases identical to TRBD1. The ends lost 4 bases at V and 5 bases at J; junction bases unmatched: 5. Germline V lookup: CDR1 SGHDT, CDR2 YYEEEE. This CDR3 has 13 residues. CDR3 residues: CASSLLQGETQYF. CDR3 DNA sequence: TGTGCCAGCAGCCTGTTACAGGGGGAGACCCAGTACTTC.

V and J are TRBV4-3 and TRBJ2-5; 8 nucleotides line up with TRBD2. Trimming took 0 bases from V and 5 from J; bases not matched to a gene: 8. The CDR3 contains 16 residues. Germline V gene lookup returns CDR1 LGHNA and CDR2 YSLEER. The CDR3 DNA follows: TGCGCCAGCAGCCAAGATTTCGGGAGGGCCTTGGAGACCCAGTACTTC. This gives the protein CASSQDFGRALETQYF.

The chain carries TRBV5-1 and TRBJ1-2; the match to TRBD1 covers 12 bases. With 4 bases clipped from V and 3 bases from J, the junction kept 16 bases outside the gene matches. Germline CDR1 is SGHRS and CDR2 is YFSETQ. This CDR3 has 19 amino acids. CDR3 coding DNA: TGCGCCAGCAGCGGAATGAGCCGGGACAGGGGGCGTATCTACTATGGCTACACCTTC. It translates to CASSGMSRDRGRIYYGYTF.

This rearrangement joins TRBV12-3 or TRBV12-4 to TRBJ1-1; 7 nucleotides align to TRBD1. Unmatched junction bases numbered 8, after V lost 5 bases and J lost 8 bases. The CDR3 extends over 13 amino acids. The CDR3 loop is CASSQTGDREAFF. For the CDR3, the DNA is TGTGCCAGCAGTCAAACAGGGGATAGGGAAGCTTTCTTT.

The V gene is TRBV5-6, the J gene TRBJ2-7, with TRBD1 matching 9 bases. Looked up from germline, CDR1 is SGHDT and CDR2 is YYEEEE. The CDR3 extends over 13 amino acids. The V and J ends lost 4 bases and 5 bases, in that order; junction bases with no gene match: 4. The CDR3 loop is CASSRDRVDEQYF. CDR3 coding DNA: TGTGCCAGCAGCCGGGACAGGGTGGACGAGCAGTACTTC.

This clone was found a few times. The chain is built from TRBV19 and TRBJ2-1; the match to TRBD2 covers 9 bases. Germline V gene lookup returns CDR1 LNHDA and CDR2 SQIVND (reference sequence). The CDR3 sequence is 17 residues long. J was trimmed by 3 bases and V by 3 bases; bases with no gene match: 9. The DNA for the CDR3 is TGTGCCAGTAGTATGAGTACCAGTAGCGGGGGCTACAATGAGCAGTTCTTC. Amino acids: CASSMSTSSGGYNEQFF.

The genes are TRBV30 and TRBJ2-1; 7 nucleotides match TRBD2. CDR1 and CDR2 (germline): GTSNPN, SVGIG (reference sequence). The length of the CDR3 is 13 residues. V was pared by 4 bases and J by 4 bases, with 4 bases of the junction left unmatched. The CDR3 DNA sequence: TGTGCCTGGACGGGCGGGAGATACAATGAGCAGTTCTTC. Protein product: CAWTGGRYNEQFF.

The chain links TRBV5-3 to TRBJ1-6; no reliable D call. TRBV5-3 is an open reading frame whose function is uncertain. CDR3 length: 15 residues. The V end lost 0 bases, the J end lost 5 bases, and 9 bases lay between the germline ends. The CDR3 coding sequence is TGTGCCAGAAGCTTGGTGGGCAGGCATAATTCACCCCTCCACTTT. Amino acids: CARSLVGRHNSPLHF.

CDR3 sequence: CASSQASSGEQFF. CDR3 nucleotides: TGTGCCAGCAGCCAAGCAAGTTCGGGTGAGCAGTTCTTC. The chain couples TRBV14 to TRBJ2-1; D is unresolved. The CDR3 has 13 residues. Per germline, CDR1 SGHDN and CDR2 FVKESK. The germline V and J ends were trimmed by 1 base and 9 bases, with 10 bases remaining between them.

V is TRBV5-1 and J is TRBJ2-3; 11 nucleotides line up with TRBD1. V dropped 5 bases and J dropped 4; count of bases not matched to a gene: 3. This CDR3 spans 14 amino acids. Per the germline V gene, CDR1 is SGHRS and CDR2 is YFSETQ. CDR3 DNA: TGCGCCAGCAGAGGGGGACAGGGGGCAGATACGCAGTATTTT. This sequence encodes CASRGGQGADTQYF. Combining the CDR3 with reference TRBV5-1 and TRBJ2-3 gives the whole variable domain KAGVTQTPRYLIKTRGQQVTLSCSPISGHRSVSWYQQTPGQGLQFLFEYFSETQRNKGNFPGRFSGRQFSNSRSEMNVSTLELGDSALYLCASRGGQGADTQYFGPGTRLTVL.

Here the CDR3 DNA reads TGTGCCTGGATGGTCGGGGGGGGCGCTGGGGGCTACACCTTC. Amino acids: CAWMVGGGAGGYTF. The genes are TRBV30 and TRBJ1-2; D is possibly TRBD1 (6 bases). Germline-derived CDR1 and CDR2 are GTSNPN and SVGIG (reference sequence). CDR3 size: 14 residues. V lost 4 bases and J 8 bases, leaving 20 bases between the germline ends.

This CDR3 reads CASSPTAGGYGYTF. CDR3 DNA sequence: TGTGCCAGCAGCCCCACGGCGGGCGGCTATGGCTACACCTTC. The rearrangement uses TRBV7-9 and TRBJ1-2; D gene ambiguous. The germline V and J ends were trimmed by 5 bases and 4 bases, with 14 bases remaining between them. Germline V gene sequence: CDR1 SEHNR, CDR2 FQNEAQ (reference sequence). The CDR3 totals 14 residues.

This clone appeared a single time. The rearrangement uses TRBV12-5 and TRBJ1-3, with a weak D call TRBD1 (6 bases). The CDR3 has 19 residues. Trimming removed 6 bases from V and 0 bases from J, with 24 bases in between. CDR1 and CDR2 (germline): LGHNT, FRNRAP. CDR3 sequence reads: CASGFLTTGGLSSGNTIYF. As DNA, the CDR3 is TGTGCTAGTGGCTTCCTAACGACAGGCGGACTGAGCTCTGGAAACACCATATATTTT.